This T cell receptor beta chain emerged from a study of blood T cell repertoires in COVID-19. As for the study in general: The United States, Italy and Spain supplied acute and convalescent COVID-19 samples. Nucleic acid was either cDNA or gDNA, and it came from T cells, B-cell-depleted T cells, or PBMCs.

The CDR3 totals 12 residues. V was trimmed by 11 bases and J by 5 bases, leaving 15 bases between them. Germline CDR1 and CDR2: MNHEY and SVGAGI. How the authors handled the data: Amplification from reference gene primers served as the basis for estimated nucleated cell counts. Assay used: immunoSEQ multiplex PCR; TCRdb lists only in-frame clones, some missing. V and J calls plus clone size are reproduced from that table; the DNA served to infer D and trimming. The sample includes approximately 150,000 clones, about four fifths of them seen just once. The receptor was isolated from a woman older than 75 with acute or convalescent COVID-19. This chain uses TRBV6-5 with TRBJ1-2; D might be TRBD1 (5 bases). The sample comprised peripheral blood. The CDR3 here is CAVSAGPYGYTF. CDR3 DNA sequence: TGTGCCGTAAGCGCAGGGCCGTATGGCTACACCTTC.